This T cell receptor (beta chain) was documented in a study of blood T cells in healthy people across ages. Next came a second PCR, run for 7 to 11 cycles, which used a sample-barcoded 5' primer along with a J-beta primer mix. Each TCR beta cDNA got a 12-nucleotide random molecular identifier. TCRdb re-called the 5' RACE reads with MiXCR, one entry per CDR3 protein. Seen here are fewer than 800,000 distinct CDR3 sequences, roughly 25% observed once, and the top ten hold 9.4%. Looked up from germline, CDR1 is SGHRS and CDR2 is YFSETQ. The CDR3 spans 16 residues. After removal of 3 bases from V and 5 bases from J, the junction contained 10 bases not matched to a gene. The same data also went into a second study, on T cells of mothers and their children.

The chain carries TRBV5-1 and TRBJ2-5, with 10 bases aligning to TRBD2. The source material was blood. The TCR originated in a boy aged 10-17 years in good health. The CDR3 sequence is CASSSGLARGTETQYF. The CDR3 nucleotides are TGCGCCAGCAGCTCGGGACTAGCGCGGGGGACGGAGACCCAGTACTTC.